This is a list of T cell receptor beta chains from one sample in a study of T cells after yellow fever vaccination. MiXCR, applied by TCRdb to the 5' RACE reads, yields one record per CDR3 protein. This sample has 310,000 or so distinct CDR3 sequences, with approximately 7% found just once. The source material was PBMCs, sampled approximately 47 days after the first yellow fever vaccination. Every receptor here comes from a young man who received the YFV17D yellow fever vaccine. CDR3s include the opening cysteine and the closing phenylalanine or tryptophan. The D gene is left open where the match is weak. Clone size appears in some rows only: once, few, many, or a class for an expanded clone.

length	D	V	J	size	DNA	CDR3
12	NA	TRBV11-2	TRBJ1-1	few	TGTGCCAGCAGCTTAAAAGGCGATGAAGCTTTCTTT	CASSLKGDEAFF
14	NA	TRBV20-1	TRBJ1-2	NA	TGCAGTGCTAGAGATGGGGCAGGGCCCGGGGGCTACACCTTC	CSARDGAGPGGYTF
13	NA	TRBV5-1	TRBJ2-2	many	TGCGCCAGCAGCTTGATTTTAACCGGGGAGCTGTTTTTT	CASSLILTGELFF
15	NA	TRBV20-1	TRBJ2-7	few	TGCAGTGCTCCCTTGTCGGGGGGCGGCTCCTACGAGCAGTACTTC	CSAPLSGGGSYEQYF
16	NA	TRBV14	TRBJ1-4	NA	TGTGCCAGCAGCCTTTGGGGAATTGCAACTAATGAAAAACTGTTTTTT	CASSLWGIATNEKLFF
14	NA	TRBV5-1	TRBJ2-5	NA	TGCGCCAGCAGCTGGCAGGGGATGGAAGAGACCCAGTACTTC	CASSWQGMEETQYF
14	NA	TRBV7-2	TRBJ2-5	few	TGTGCCAGCAGCTTAGGCGACCAGGGTGAGACCCAGTACTTC	CASSLGDQGETQYF
12	NA	TRBV5-5	TRBJ2-7	few	TGTGCCAGCAGCATACAGGGTCTGGAGCAGTACTTC	CASSIQGLEQYF
13	NA	TRBV25-1	TRBJ2-1	NA	TGTGCCAGCACCCCTAGTGAGGTGAGCGAGCAGTTCTTC	CASTPSEVSEQFF
16	NA	TRBV5-1	TRBJ2-5	NA	TGCGCCAGCAGCCAGGGGCCCCAGGGGAGTGGTGAGACCCAGTACTTC	CASSQGPQGSGETQYF
14	TRBD2	TRBV5-1	TRBJ2-5	many	TGCGCCAGCAGCTCGGGGACTAGCCAAGAGACCCAGTACTTC	CASSSGTSQETQYF
14	NA	TRBV5-1	TRBJ1-2	few	TGCGCCAGCAGCTTGGCTTCTAGTTCCTATGGCTACACCTTC	CASSLASSSYGYTF
13	NA	TRBV11-1	TRBJ2-5	NA	TGTGCCAGCAGCTTAGCACCCACGGGGACCCAGTACTTC	CASSLAPTGTQYF
18	NA	TRBV6-2/TRBV6-3	TRBJ2-3	NA	TGTGCCAGCAGTTACGCCCGGGACGGTGGGTCAAGCACAGATACGCAGTATTTT	CASSYARDGGSSTDTQYF
16	TRBD1	TRBV4-2	TRBJ1-5	few	TGTGCCAGCAGCCAACAGGGGGCAAGCAGGAATCAGCCCCAGCATTTT	CASSQQGASRNQPQHF
17	NA	TRBV13	TRBJ2-7	few	TGTGCCAGCGGGCCCGGGGTTCAGTCTTCATCGACCTACGAGCAGTACTTC	CASGPGVQSSSTYEQYF
16	NA	TRBV7-6	TRBJ1-5	many	TGTGCCAGCAGCCAAAAGGCAGCAGGGAGGAATCAGCCCCAGCATTTT	CASSQKAAGRNQPQHF
14	NA	TRBV28	TRBJ2-3	few	TGTGCCAGCATGGGGGGCGAACAAGCAGATACGCAGTATTTT	CASMGGEQADTQYF
13	NA	TRBV27	TRBJ2-5	NA	TGTGCCAGCGCTGGACCGGCCCGTGCGGCCCAGTACTTC	CASAGPARAAQYF
14	TRBD1	TRBV10-3	TRBJ1-1	many	TGTGCCATCAGTGAGAATCCCCAGGGGGCACGAGCTTTCTTT	CAISENPQGARAFF
14	NA	TRBV2	TRBJ2-2	few	TGTGCCAGCAGTGAGAGAGGGGTCACCGGGGAGCTGTTTTTT	CASSERGVTGELFF
12	TRBD1	TRBV30	TRBJ1-5	few	TGTGCCGGGAGCACAGGGGCCCAGCCCCAGCATTTT	CAGSTGAQPQHF
15	TRBD2	TRBV5-6	TRBJ2-3	NA	TGTGCCAGCGTCCCTTGGGGGGGAGGCACAGATACGCAGTATTTT	CASVPWGGGTDTQYF
12	NA	TRBV4-2	TRBJ2-2	NA	TGTGCCAGCATCCTATATTCCGGGGAGCTGTTTTTT	CASILYSGELFF
13	NA	TRBV10-3	TRBJ2-7	NA	TGTGCCATCAGTGAGGCCCGCAGGTCATCTGGGGACTTC	CAISEARRSSGDF
14	NA	TRBV12-3/TRBV12-4	TRBJ2-1	few	TGTGCCAGCAGTCCCCACCCCCCCGGTACAGAGCAGTTCTTC	CASSPHPPGTEQFF
17	NA	TRBV7-2	TRBJ2-3	few	TGTGCCAGCAGCCTTCCGGCCAGGGGCGAATACACAGATACGCAGTATTTT	CASSLPARGEYTDTQYF
14	NA	TRBV19	TRBJ2-2	NA	TGTGCCAGTAGGACAACAGGTTATACCGGGGAGCTGTTTTTT	CASRTTGYTGELFF
16	TRBD2	TRBV27	TRBJ2-1	NA	TGTGCCAGCAGTTTATTAACTAGCGGGGGATACAATGAGCAGTTCTTC	CASSLLTSGGYNEQFF
15	TRBD1	TRBV29-1	TRBJ1-3	NA	TGCAGCGCCCTACAGGGGATGGCCTCTGGAAACACCATATATTTT	CSALQGMASGNTIYF
16	NA	TRBV7-2	TRBJ1-6	few	TGTGCCAGCAGCTTATCGGGGCAGGTGCTTAATTCACCCCTCCACTTT	CASSLSGQVLNSPLHF
10	NA	TRBV29-1	TRBJ2-5	many	TGCAGCGGGATCCTGGAGACCCAGTACTTC	CSGILETQYF
13	TRBD1	TRBV2	TRBJ1-6	many	TGTGCCAGCAGTGGGGACAGTAATTCACCCCTCCACTTT	CASSGDSNSPLHF
13	TRBD2	TRBV20-1	TRBJ2-5	few	TGCAGTGCCGTAGCGGGGGGCATCGAGACCCAGTACTTC	CSAVAGGIETQYF
16	NA	TRBV12-5	TRBJ2-3	few	TGTGCTAGTGCGGGGACGGTTTTAGTATCGCCAGATACGCAGTATTTT	CASAGTVLVSPDTQYF
16	TRBD1	TRBV9	TRBJ2-7	NA	TGTGCCAGCAGCGTAGGGGGTAACAGGGGGTCCTACGAGCAGTACTTC	CASSVGGNRGSYEQYF
15	TRBD2	TRBV29-1	TRBJ2-3	few	TGCAGCGATGTGGGGCGGGGGGCCATCACAGATACGCAGTATTTT	CSDVGRGAITDTQYF
13	TRBD2	TRBV20-1	TRBJ2-1	few	TGCAGTGCATTAGCGGGGGGCATCAATGAGCAGTTCTTC	CSALAGGINEQFF